This note documents a single T cell receptor (beta chain) sequence. The antigen is unknown. After removal of 3 bases from V and 2 bases from J, the junction contained 2 bases not matched to a gene. The CDR3 covers 14 residues. Germline CDR1 is MDHEN and CDR2 is SYDVKM. This entry comes from a study of cytomegalovirus exposure and HLA in healthy donors. On the study more broadly: Sequencing of roughly 180 million T cells in an earlier analysis found under 120 million unique TCR beta sequences.

Unrecorded immune exposures were likely, despite nominal health at sampling. Study results and caveats: Most observed TCR sequences were rare, whereas some public TCRs were detected in many donors. It was approximately 160 TCR beta chains that were listed as cytomegalovirus-associated.

PCR primers comprised 60 Vbeta and 13 Jbeta primers. Profiling relied on immunoSEQ multiplex PCR, and the TCRdb table lists in-frame clones only, not all of them. The table shows approximately 170,000 clones, with around 72% occurring only once. The gene calls are TRBV28 and TRBJ1-1; 8 positions match TRBD1. This receptor was taken from a woman aged 35 to 49 in good health and CMV-seropositive. The sample comprised PBMCs. CDR3: CASSLQGANTEAFF. In DNA form, the CDR3 reads TGTGCCAGCAGTTTGCAGGGGGCCAACACTGAAGCTTTCTTT. Together with reference TRBV28 and TRBJ1-1, the CDR3 gives the full variable domain: DVKVTQSSRYLVKRTGEKVFLECVQDMDHENMFWYRQDPGLGLRLIYFSYDVKMKEKGDIPEGYSVSREKKERFSLILESASTNQTSMYLCASSLQGANTEAFFGQGTRLTVV.